The 14 T cell receptor beta chains presented below share a single source sample, sequenced in a study of blood T cell repertoires in COVID-19. Clones were sequenced by immunoSEQ multiplex PCR, and TCRdb holds only the in-frame ones, with some missing. The sample includes about 200,000 clones, 82% of them seen just once. Sample: peripheral blood. These receptors came from a woman between 65 and 79 years old with COVID-19, enrolled during active disease.

This clone was counted ten times or more. This chain uses TRBV7-9 with TRBJ2-5; 10 bases are shared with TRBD1. The germline gives CDR1 SEHNR, CDR2 FQNEAQ (reference sequence). Trimming removed 5 bases from V and 2 bases from J; junction bases left unmatched: 5. CDR3 length equals 15 residues. The CDR3: CASSDGTGVQETQYF. The CDR3 DNA reads TGTGCCAGCAGCGACGGGACAGGGGTTCAAGAGACCCAGTACTTC.

The chain couples TRBV28 to TRBJ1-3, with D possibly matching TRBD1 (6 bases). Germline values: CDR1 MDHEN, CDR2 SYDVKM. CDR3 length: 15 residues. The V end lost 3 bases, the J end lost 4 bases, and 13 bases lay between the germline ends. The CDR3 DNA reads as TGTGCCAGCAGTTTTCGGACAGCCTCAGGAAACACCATATATTTT. The encoded protein is CASSFRTASGNTIYF.

This clone has just a few counts. This rearrangement joins TRBV6-1 to TRBJ1-5, with 8 nucleotides matching TRBD1. Germline V gene sequence: CDR1 MNHNS, CDR2 SASEGT. V was pared by 0 bases and J by 7 bases, with 8 bases of the junction left unmatched. The CDR3 loop spans 16 amino acids. The CDR3 sequence is CASSEAGTGGYQPQHF. In DNA, the CDR3 is TGTGCCAGCAGTGAAGCTGGGACAGGAGGATACCAGCCCCAGCATTTT.

In this sample, this clone turned up a few times. The rearrangement joins TRBV30 to TRBJ1-2; 8 bases align to TRBD1. V gave up 0 bases and J gave up 4 bases; unmatched junction bases: 4. The CDR3 contains 14 residues. Germline V lookup: CDR1 GTSNPN, CDR2 SVGIG (reference sequence). The CDR3: CAWSVQGEVYGYTF. The CDR3 nucleotides read TGTGCCTGGAGTGTACAGGGGGAAGTCTATGGCTACACCTTC.

The chain combines TRBV7-8 with TRBJ2-1; D unresolved. CDR3 length equals 17 residues. The germline V gene has CDR1 SGHVS and CDR2 FQNEAQ. V shed 0 bases and J shed 0 bases, with 12 bases lying between them. The DNA of the CDR3 is TGTGCCAGCAGCTTAGCCCTTCGCGGATCCTCCTACAATGAGCAGTTCTTC. This translates into CASSLALRGSSYNEQFF.

V usage is TRBV9 and J usage is TRBJ2-2; 9 bases line up with TRBD2. This CDR3 contains 15 residues. The V gene end was trimmed by 2 bases and the J gene end by 4 bases; junction bases not matched to a gene: 3. The V gene's germline CDR1 is SGDLS and CDR2 YYNGEE. CDR3 region: CASSVTTSGTGELFF. For the CDR3, the DNA is TGTGCCAGCAGCGTGACGACTAGCGGCACCGGGGAGCTGTTTTTT.

The chain couples TRBV5-4 to TRBJ2-7; perhaps TRBD2 as D (5 bases). Per the germline V gene, CDR1 is SGHNT and CDR2 is YYREEE (reference sequence). The V and J ends lost 2 bases and 5 bases respectively, with 17 bases between them. The CDR3 runs 15 residues. CDR3 DNA sequence: TGTGCCAGCAGCTTTCCCCTTGGATCCGGGAACGAGCAGTACTTC. Protein sequence: CASSFPLGSGNEQYF.

This chain links TRBV30 with TRBJ1-4; TRBD1 aligns across 7 bases. The CDR3 is 14 amino acids. Germline CDR1 reads GTSNPN; CDR2 reads SVGIG (reference sequence). V lost 1 base and J lost 7; bases outside the gene matches: 6. CDR3: CAWSEGAKGEKLFF. CDR3 bases: TGTGCCTGGAGTGAGGGGGCAAAAGGTGAAAAACTGTTTTTT.

In its sample, this clone was seen a few times. This chain connects TRBV18 to TRBJ2-7; 7 bases map to TRBD1. V gave up 3 bases and J gave up 7 bases; unmatched junction bases: 12. Germline V gene data show CDR1 as KGHSH and CDR2 as LQKENI. The CDR3 totals 15 residues. The CDR3 here is CASSPRTGSYGEQYF. In DNA, the CDR3 is TGTGCCAGCTCACCCCGGACAGGATCCTACGGGGAGCAGTACTTC.

Comment on this clone: Other nucleotide sequences from this sample produce the same CDR3. V gene TRBV14 combines with J gene TRBJ1-5; D might be TRBD1 (6 bases). The germline V gene has CDR1 SGHDN and CDR2 FVKESK. V was cut by 6 bases and J by 4 bases, with 10 bases left in between. The CDR3 is made up of 13 amino acids. CDR3 region: CASSLQGNQPQHF. The CDR3 DNA is TGTGCCAGCAGTCTTCAGGGGAATCAGCCCCAGCATTTT.

The V gene is TRBV29-1, the J gene TRBJ2-1; the D gene is possibly TRBD2 (6 bases). Germline V CDR1 and CDR2: SQVTM, ANQGSEA. The CDR3 sequence is 14 residues long. Trimming left V 7 bases short and J 6 bases short, with 19 bases between. The CDR3 loop reads CSALSGHGRNEQFF. The CDR3 DNA follows: TGCAGCGCTCTTAGCGGTCACGGGCGCAATGAGCAGTTCTTC.

The genes are TRBV7-2 and TRBJ2-1, with D uncertain. Germline assignment: CDR1 SGHTA and CDR2 FQGNSA. V was clipped by 5 bases and J by 4 bases, with 12 bases between them. The CDR3 is 14 amino acids. The CDR3 coding sequence is TGTGCCAGCAGCCGTCTATCTAATTACAATGAGCAGTTCTTC. Amino acid sequence: CASSRLSNYNEQFF.

The chain is built from TRBV18 and TRBJ2-2, with no clear D. This CDR3 has 12 amino acids. Trimming took 5 bases from V and 3 from J, leaving 4 bases between them. CDR1 KGHSH and CDR2 LQKENI come from the germline V gene. CDR3 sequence reads: CASSVYTGELFF. For the CDR3, the DNA is TGTGCCAGCTCAGTCTACACCGGGGAGCTGTTTTTT.

The V and J genes are TRBV2 and TRBJ2-1; D is unclear. The germline CDR1 and CDR2 sequences are SNHLY and FYNNEI. Between the trimmed V and J ends, which lost 6 bases and 5 bases, there was a span of 5 bases. This CDR3 has 11 residues. CDR3 region: CASRLNNEQFF. The DNA of the CDR3 is TGTGCCAGCAGACTGAACAATGAGCAGTTCTTC.